Following are 14 T cell receptor beta chains from one sample sequenced in a study of breast tumors, draining lymph nodes, adjacent tissues. TCRdb fed the multiplex PCR reads into MiXCR, producing one record per CDR3 protein. The sample records about 22,000 distinct CDR3 sequences, 58% being singletons. The sample consisted of breast tumor tissue. These receptors all come from a female donor with breast cancer. Some clones in this sample may be carry-over from other donors' samples.

This sequence joins TRBV9 and TRBJ2-2; TRBD2 agrees at 14 bases. V gave up 4 bases and J gave up 6 bases; unmatched junction bases: 5. CDR3 length: 16 amino acids. Per the germline V gene, CDR1 is SGDLS and CDR2 is YYNGEE. CDR3 sequence reads: CASSMGLAGVAGELFF. DNA of the CDR3: TGTGCCAGCAGCATGGGACTAGCGGGAGTTGCCGGGGAGCTGTTTTTT.

CDR3: CSARDLGGGGYTF. CDR3 in DNA: TGCAGTGCTAGAGATCTGGGGGGCGGGGGCTACACCTTC. V is TRBV20-1 and J is TRBJ1-2, with a weak D call TRBD1 (6 bases). CDR3 length equals 13 residues. Germline V CDR1 and CDR2: DFQATT, SNEGSKA (reference sequence). Trimming took 0 bases from V and 8 from J, leaving 13 bases between them.

This clonotype is medium-sized by share. This chain links TRBV20-1 with TRBJ2-2; 9 bases are a match to TRBD1. Germline lookup yields CDR1 DFQATT and CDR2 SNEGSKA (reference sequence). There are 14 residues in the CDR3. With V trimmed by 1 base and J by 4 bases, 1 base remained unmatched. Written as DNA, the CDR3 is TGCAGTGCTAGAGGGGACAGGGTCACCGGGGAGCTGTTTTTT. Translation: CSARGDRVTGELFF.

This clonotype is medium-sized within its sample. The chain is built from TRBV5-1 and TRBJ2-3; D gene uncertain. Germline-derived CDR1 and CDR2 are SGHRS and YFSETQ. The V end was cut by 0 bases, the J end by 0 bases, with 14 bases between. This CDR3 comprises 17 residues. This CDR3 reads CASSLGFQIQSTDTQYF. In DNA, the CDR3 is TGCGCCAGCAGCTTGGGGTTCCAAATCCAAAGCACAGATACGCAGTATTTT.

The chain uses TRBV12-3 or TRBV12-4 and TRBJ1-6; D unclear. The CDR3 sequence is 15 residues long. Deletions cut 4 bases from V and 9 bases from J, with 16 bases between. The CDR3 here is CASSSQDSPSSPLHF. The DNA of the CDR3 is TGTGCCAGCAGTTCTCAAGACTCTCCGAGTTCACCCCTCCACTTT.

This clonotype appeared many times. The CDR3 loop reads CASSARGGREKLFF. The CDR3 DNA is TGTGCCAGTAGTGCCCGCGGGGGGCGGGAAAAACTGTTTTTT. The J gene is TRBJ1-4, the V gene TRBV19; possibly TRBD1 for D (6 bases). The CDR3 extends over 14 amino acids. Trimming removed 5 bases from V and 8 bases from J, with 15 bases in between. Germline CDR1 LNHDA, CDR2 SQIVND (reference sequence).

In this sample, this clonotype turned up once. This sequence joins TRBV7-2 and TRBJ2-3; 7 positions match TRBD2. Germline assignment: CDR1 SGHTA and CDR2 FQGNSA. There are 13 residues in the CDR3. V shed 5 bases and J 4 bases; nucleotides not matched to a gene: 3. The DNA for the CDR3 is TGTGCCAGCAGCAGCGGGGCCCCAGATACGCAGTATTTT. Translated: CASSSGAPDTQYF.

This clonotype was counted once. V gene TRBV4-1 combines with J gene TRBJ2-7, with 8 bases identical to TRBD1. Germline V gene sequence: CDR1 MGHRA, CDR2 YSYEKL. The junction had 10 bases not matched to a gene; V was cut back by 4 bases and J by 5 bases. The CDR3 length is 15 residues. The DNA for the CDR3 is TGCGCCAGCAGCCTCCTCCCGGACAGGGACGACGAGCAGTACTTC. This encodes CASSLLPDRDDEQYF.

This clonotype has a count of ten or more. The chain recombines TRBV28 with TRBJ2-7, with TRBD1 as a possible D gene (6 bases). The V end was cut by 6 bases, the J end by 1 base, with 19 bases between. CDR1 is MDHEN, CDR2 SYDVKM, per germline. The CDR3 sequence is 16 residues long. In nucleotides, the CDR3 is TGTGCCAGCAGCTCCCTCGTGCAGGGGTGGTCCTACGAGCAGTACTTC. This gives the protein CASSSLVQGWSYEQYF. Combining the CDR3 with reference TRBV28 and TRBJ2-7 gives the whole variable domain DVKVTQSSRYLVKRTGEKVFLECVQDMDHENMFWYRQDPGLGLRLIYFSYDVKMKEKGDIPEGYSVSREKKERFSLILESASTNQTSMYLCASSSLVQGWSYEQYFGPGTRLTVT.

By sample fraction, this clonotype is medium-sized. The chain uses TRBV6-1 and TRBJ2-7; D call uncertain. From germline, CDR1 is MNHNS and CDR2 SASEGT. V gave up 10 bases and J gave up 2 bases, with 9 bases separating them. The length of the CDR3 is 11 residues. CDR3 nucleotides: TGTGCCATCGAGGTCCCCTACGAGCAGTACTTC. This gives the protein CAIEVPYEQYF.

On this clonotype: Without the conserved terminal phenylalanine or tryptophan, this CDR3 likely stems from a read error. The J gene is TRBJ1-6, the V gene TRBV7-6; 7 nucleotides line up with TRBD1. The CDR3 consists of 16 residues. Germline values: CDR1 SGHVS, CDR2 FNYEAQ. The V segment lost 0 bases and the J segment 7 bases; nucleotides outside the gene matches: 6. The CDR3 coding sequence is TGTGCCAGCAGCTTAGCCCCGGGACAGTCGAATTCACCCCTCCACTCT. Translation gives CASSLAPGQSNSPLHS.

The rearrangement joins TRBV24-1 to TRBJ2-5; 11 nucleotides align to TRBD1. The V gene end was trimmed by 7 bases and the J gene end by 5 bases; junction bases not matched to a gene: 5. Germline CDR1 is KGHDR and CDR2 is SFDVKD. The CDR3 length is 14 residues. In DNA, the CDR3 is TGTGCCACCAGAGGGACAGGGGGTAGGGAGACCCAGTACTTC. It translates to CATRGTGGRETQYF.

The chain joins TRBV2 to TRBJ1-6; D remains ambiguous. The CDR3 extends over 11 amino acids. V shed 8 bases and J shed 8 bases, with 7 bases lying between them. CDR1 SNHLY and CDR2 FYNNEI come from the germline V gene. The CDR3 region has the DNA TGTGCCAGCGCCAGGTATTCACCCCTCCACTTT. Translation: CASARYSPLHF.

By sample fraction, this clonotype is medium-sized. The chain is built from TRBV11-2 and TRBJ2-3; D is unresolved. Germline CDR1 is SGHAT and CDR2 is FQNNGV. This CDR3 contains 13 residues. Trimming took 5 bases from V and 6 from J, leaving 12 bases between them. The CDR3 nucleotides are TGTGCCAGCAGCCCGGATCCCAGGGATACGCAGTATTTT. It specifies CASSPDPRDTQYF.